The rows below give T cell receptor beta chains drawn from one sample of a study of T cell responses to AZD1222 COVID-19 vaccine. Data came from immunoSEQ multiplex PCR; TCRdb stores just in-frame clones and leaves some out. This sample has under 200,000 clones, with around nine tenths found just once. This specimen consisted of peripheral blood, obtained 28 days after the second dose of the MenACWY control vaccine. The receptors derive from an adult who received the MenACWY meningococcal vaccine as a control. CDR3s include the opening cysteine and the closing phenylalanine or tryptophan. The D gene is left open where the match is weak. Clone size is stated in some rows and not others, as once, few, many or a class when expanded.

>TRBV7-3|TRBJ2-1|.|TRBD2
CASSSRLANNEQFF
TGTGCCAGCAGCTCTAGACTAGCGAACAATGAGCAGTTCTTC
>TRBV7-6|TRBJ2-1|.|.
CASSLGRNEQFF
TGTGCCAGCAGCTTAGGGCGGAATGAGCAGTTCTTC
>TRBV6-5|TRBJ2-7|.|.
CASSYSIKYEQYF
TGTGCCAGCAGTTACTCGATTAAGTACGAGCAGTACTTC
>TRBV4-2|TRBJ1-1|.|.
CASSQRVVTHRVYTEAFF
TGTGCCAGCAGCCAACGGGTAGTAACTCACAGGGTTTACACTGAAGCTTTCTTT
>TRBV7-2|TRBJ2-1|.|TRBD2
CASSTRTSGRGSGEQFF
TGTGCCAGCAGCACCCGGACTAGCGGGAGGGGATCAGGTGAGCAGTTCTTC
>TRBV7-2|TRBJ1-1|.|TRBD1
CASSLTGGTEAFF
TGTGCCAGCAGCTTGACAGGGGGCACTGAAGCTTTCTTT
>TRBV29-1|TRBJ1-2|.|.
CSGQGRGYGYTF
TGCAGCGGTCAGGGGCGAGGGTATGGCTACACCTTC
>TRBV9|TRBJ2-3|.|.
CASSTFGLTDTQYF
TGTGCCAGCAGCACCTTTGGACTCACAGATACGCAGTATTTT
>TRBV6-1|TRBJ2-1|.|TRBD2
CASSDGPGGVAYNEQFF
TGTGCCAGCAGTGACGGTCCCGGGGGGGTTGCCTACAATGAGCAGTTCTTC
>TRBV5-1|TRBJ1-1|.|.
CASSWERGNTEAFF
TGCGCCAGCAGCTGGGAGCGGGGGAACACTGAAGCTTTCTTT
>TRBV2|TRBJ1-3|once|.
CASSSGTLLSGNTIYF
TGTGCCAGCAGTTCCGGGACCCTATTGTCTGGAAACACCATATATTTT
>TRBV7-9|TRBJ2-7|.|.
CASSLIGGADEQYF
TGTGCCAGCAGCTTAATTGGGGGGGCGGACGAGCAGTACTTC
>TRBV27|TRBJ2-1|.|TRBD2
CASSFARESNEQFF
TGTGCCAGCAGTTTCGCGCGGGAGTCGAATGAGCAGTTCTTC
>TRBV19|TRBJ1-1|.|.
CASSIRNTEAFF
TGTGCCAGTAGTATAAGGAACACTGAAGCTTTCTTT
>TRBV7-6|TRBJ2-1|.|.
CASSLEQGNYNEQFF
TGTGCCAGCAGCTTAGAACAGGGAAACTACAATGAGCAGTTCTTC
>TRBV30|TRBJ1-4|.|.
CAWSGVNGNEKLFF
TGTGCCTGGAGTGGTGTAAATGGTAATGAAAAACTGTTTTTT
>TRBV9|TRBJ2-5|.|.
CASSDITQTQYF
TGTGCCAGCAGCGATATCACTCAGACCCAGTACTTC
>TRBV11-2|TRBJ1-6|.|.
CASTYGRTNSPLHF
TGTGCCAGCACCTACGGACGGACGAATTCACCCCTCCACTTT
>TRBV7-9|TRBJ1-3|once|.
CASSLWGSSGNTIYF
TGTGCCAGCAGCTTATGGGGCAGCTCTGGAAACACCATATATTTT
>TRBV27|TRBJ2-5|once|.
CASSLGAAGQETQYF
TGTGCCAGCAGTTTAGGGGCCGCTGGACAAGAGACCCAGTACTTC
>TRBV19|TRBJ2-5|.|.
CASSIRPGETQYF
TGTGCCAGTAGTATAAGGCCCGGAGAGACCCAGTACTTC
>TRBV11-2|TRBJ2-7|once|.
CASSLNIRGEEQYF
TGTGCCAGCAGCTTAAATATAAGGGGAGAAGAGCAGTACTTC
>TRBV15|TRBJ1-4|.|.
CATSREGRAEKLFF
TGTGCCACCAGTAGGGAGGGTAGGGCTGAAAAACTGTTTTTT
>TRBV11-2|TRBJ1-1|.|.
CASSPYPDTEAFF
TGTGCCAGCAGCCCATACCCGGACACTGAAGCTTTCTTT
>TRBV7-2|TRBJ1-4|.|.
CASSLYSLPNEKLFF
TGTGCCAGCAGCTTATACAGCCTTCCCAATGAAAAACTGTTTTTT
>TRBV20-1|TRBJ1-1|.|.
CSASGQGRTEAFF
TGCAGTGCTAGTGGGCAGGGGCGGACTGAAGCTTTCTTT
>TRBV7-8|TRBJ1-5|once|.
CASSLDRASNQPQHF
TGTGCCAGCAGCTTAGACAGGGCTAGCAATCAGCCCCAGCATTTT
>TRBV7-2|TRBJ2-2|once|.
CASSSSGATGELFF
TGTGCCAGCAGCAGTAGCGGTGCCACCGGGGAGCTGTTTTTT
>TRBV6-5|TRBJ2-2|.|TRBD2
CASSSSGPNTGELFF
TGTGCCAGCAGCAGTAGCGGGCCGAACACCGGGGAGCTGTTTTTT
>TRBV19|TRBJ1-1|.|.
CASTSSGWTEAFF
TGTGCCAGTACTTCGTCCGGGTGGACTGAAGCTTTCTTT
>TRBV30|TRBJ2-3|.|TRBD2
CAWRGEGDTQYF
TGTGCCTGGAGGGGGGAGGGAGATACGCAGTATTTT
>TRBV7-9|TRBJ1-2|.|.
CASRPGLGVYGYTF
TGTGCCAGCAGACCGGGACTCGGGGTCTATGGCTACACCTTC
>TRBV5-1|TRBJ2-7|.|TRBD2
CASSLYGQGGYEQYF
TGCGCCAGCAGCTTGTACGGCCAGGGAGGGTACGAGCAGTACTTC
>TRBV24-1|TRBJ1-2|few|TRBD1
CATSDPHRDSNYGYTF
TGTGCCACCAGTGATCCCCACCGGGACAGTAACTATGGCTACACCTTC
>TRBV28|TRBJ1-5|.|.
CASSFPGVGNQPQHF
TGTGCCAGCAGTTTTCCAGGGGTTGGCAATCAGCCCCAGCATTTT
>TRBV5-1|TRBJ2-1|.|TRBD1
CASSLGTGPDNEQFF
TGCGCCAGCAGCTTAGGGACAGGCCCCGACAATGAGCAGTTCTTC
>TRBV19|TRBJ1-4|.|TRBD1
CASSLMGQTNEKLFF
TGTGCCAGTAGTCTAATGGGACAGACTAATGAAAAACTGTTTTTT
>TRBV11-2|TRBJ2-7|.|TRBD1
CASSLGTGQEYF
TGTGCCAGCAGCTTAGGGACAGGGCAAGAGTACTTC
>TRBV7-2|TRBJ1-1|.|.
CASSFSFRNTEAFF
TGTGCCAGCAGCTTTAGTTTCAGGAACACTGAAGCTTTCTTT
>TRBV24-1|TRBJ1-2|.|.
CATSDFSANYGYTF
TGTGCCACCAGTGATTTTTCGGCGAACTATGGCTACACCTTC
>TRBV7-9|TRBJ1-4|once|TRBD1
CASSVPSGTGGGKLFF
TGTGCCAGCAGCGTGCCTTCAGGGACAGGGGGCGGCAAACTGTTTTTT
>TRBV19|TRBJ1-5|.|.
CASSRQGEDQPQHF
TGTGCCAGTAGTAGGCAGGGAGAGGATCAGCCCCAGCATTTT
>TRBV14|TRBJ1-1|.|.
CASIGLPGTEAFF
TGTGCCAGCATCGGCCTCCCGGGGACTGAAGCTTTCTTT
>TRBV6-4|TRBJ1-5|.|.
CASSETGIGMSNQPQHF
TGTGCCAGCAGTGAAACAGGGATTGGGATGAGCAATCAGCCCCAGCATTTT